Presented here are 27 T cell receptor beta chains from one specimen sequenced in a study of T cell clusters in autoimmune cytopenias. One tube held mixed TRB-A and TRB-B primer pools for touch-down PCR. TCRdb reprocessed the multiplex PCR reads and reports one entry per CDR3 protein, with no DNA. Here the sample table reports 6,000 to 9,500 distinct CDR3 sequences. Each sample's input was approximately 0.25 ug genomic DNA, some 40,000 genome equivalents. Sequencing was done on a sample of peripheral blood. These receptors were obtained from a human donor with an autoimmune cytopenia or autoimmune hepatitis (not recorded which).

According to its frequency, this clonotype is medium-sized. The chain employs TRBV29-1 and TRBJ2-5; the D call of TRBD1 rests on TCRdb alone, since no DNA is present to check it. Germline V gene data show CDR1 as SQVTM and CDR2 as ANQGSEA. The CDR3 runs 14 residues. This CDR3 is CSVAGTGGQETQYF.

This sequence joins TRBV2 and TRBJ2-7; without DNA, the TCRdb call of TRBD1 cannot be checked. The germline gives CDR1 SNHLY, CDR2 FYNNEI. The CDR3 contains 16 residues. The CDR3 sequence is CASSGIGTGLSYEQYF.

This chain uses TRBV25-1 with TRBJ2-7; lacking DNA, the TRBD1 call made by TCRdb goes unchecked. Germline CDR1 is MGHDK and CDR2 is SYGVNS. The CDR3 is 13 residues long. The CDR3 is CASRQTGSLEQYF.

The CDR3 here is CASSFVQGAYNEQFF. The chain employs TRBV7-9 and TRBJ2-1; TCRdb designates TRBD1, a call that cannot be tested without DNA. CDR1 and CDR2 from the germline V gene are SEHNR and FQNEAQ (reference sequence). This CDR3 is built from 15 residues.

V and J are TRBV4-3 and TRBJ2-7; TCRdb picks TRBD2, but there is no DNA to check that call. The CDR3 totals 18 residues. From germline, CDR1 is LGHNA and CDR2 YSLEER. CDR3 region: CASSQGSLAGGGSYEQYF.

The chain couples TRBV5-1 to TRBJ2-7; without DNA, the TCRdb call of TRBD2 cannot be checked. In germline, CDR1 is SGHRS, CDR2 YFSETQ. This CDR3 contains 16 residues. This CDR3 reads CASSPDRASHNYEQYF.

The rearrangement uses TRBV4-2 and TRBJ2-3; TCRdb gives TRBD1 as the D gene, but with no DNA this cannot be confirmed. Germline loops: CDR1 LGHNA, CDR2 YNFKEQ. CDR3 length: 21 residues. CDR3 in amino acids: CASSQGDRGRLVGPRKDTQYF.

Considering frequency, this clonotype is medium-sized. This chain joins TRBV7-2 and TRBJ1-2. The CDR3 length is 15 residues. Germline V gene lookup returns CDR1 SGHTA and CDR2 FQGNSA. CDR3 sequence reads: CASTQILQPNYGYTF. The variable domain in full, completed from reference TRBV7-2 and TRBJ1-2, reads GAGVSQSPSNKVTEKGKDVELRCDPISGHTALYWYRQSLGQGLEFLIYFQGNSAPDKSGLPSDRFSAERTGGSVSTLTIQRTQQEDSAVYLCASTQILQPNYGYTFGSGTRLTVV.

This clonotype is labeled medium-sized (0.01 to 0.1%) based on frequency. This chain joins TRBV29-1 and TRBJ1-3. The CDR3 consists of 11 residues. From germline, CDR1 is SQVTM and CDR2 ANQGSEA. CDR3 in amino acids: CSVGTGNTIYF.

The chain employs TRBV20-1 and TRBJ2-5; TCRdb indicates TRBD2, and absent DNA this call remains unverified. CDR3 size: 17 residues. Germline CDR1 reads DFQATT; CDR2 reads SNEGSKA (reference sequence). The CDR3 spells CSARSPGLAGGRETQYF.

This clonotype ranks as medium-sized in terms of frequency. This chain connects TRBV5-4 to TRBJ1-1; absent DNA, TCRdb's TRBD1 call cannot be checked. The CDR3 is made up of 13 amino acids. Germline CDR1 is SGHNT and CDR2 is YYREEE (reference sequence). CDR3 protein: CASSFRGKAEAFF.

This chain links TRBV11-2 with TRBJ1-4; the TCRdb D gene call, TRBD1, has no DNA to confirm it. CDR3 size: 16 residues. Germline loops: CDR1 SGHAT, CDR2 FQNNGV. The CDR3 loop is CASSFGTRDRDEKLFF.

The CDR3 loop is CASSYVRESNTQYF. The rearrangement links TRBV6-5 to TRBJ2-3; the TCRdb D gene call, TRBD2, has no DNA to confirm it. Germline V gives CDR1 MNHEY, CDR2 SVGAGI. The CDR3 loop spans 14 amino acids.

CDR3 region: CATSKGSSYNEQFF. The V and J genes are TRBV24-1 and TRBJ2-1. The CDR3 runs 14 residues. CDR1 and CDR2 (germline): KGHDR, SFDVKD.

The chain links TRBV14 to TRBJ1-4. Germline V gene data show CDR1 as SGHDN and CDR2 as FVKESK. The CDR3 has 15 residues. The CDR3 is CASSRGTADNEKLFF.

V and J are TRBV20-1 and TRBJ2-7; TCRdb proposes TRBD2, but this gene call is untestable without DNA. The germline gives CDR1 DFQATT, CDR2 SNEGSKA (reference sequence). The CDR3 totals 16 residues. The CDR3 protein is CSAPGTSGVSSYEQYF.

This clonotype counts as medium-sized by frequency. The chain recombines TRBV30 with TRBJ2-2; TCRdb proposes TRBD1, but this gene call is untestable without DNA. CDR3 length: 13 amino acids. The germline V gene encodes CDR1 GTSNPN and CDR2 SVGIG (reference sequence). CDR3 in amino acids: CAWRDKNTGELFF.

The chain links TRBV28 to TRBJ2-5; the D call of TRBD1 rests on TCRdb alone, since no DNA is present to check it. Germline assignment: CDR1 MDHEN and CDR2 SYDVKM. CDR3 length equals 16 residues. This CDR3 reads CASSLQPGQGEETQYF. The full variable domain, its missing parts supplied by reference TRBV28 and TRBJ2-5, is DVKVTQSSRYLVKRTGEKVFLECVQDMDHENMFWYRQDPGLGLRLIYFSYDVKMKEKGDIPEGYSVSREKKERFSLILESASTNQTSMYLCASSLQPGQGEETQYFGPGTRLLVL.

The chain uses TRBV20-1 and TRBJ1-1; the D gene TCRdb calls, TRBD1, cannot be checked with no DNA. Looked up from germline, CDR1 is DFQATT and CDR2 is SNEGSKA (reference sequence). CDR3 length equals 16 residues. This CDR3 is CSASYPLSRGRAEAFF.

This clonotype shows up as medium-sized (0.01 to 0.1%) by frequency. CDR3 loop: CAWSVSGRRTGELFF. The rearrangement joins TRBV30 to TRBJ2-2; the TRBD1 assignment by TCRdb is unverifiable without DNA. The germline V gene has CDR1 GTSNPN and CDR2 SVGIG (reference sequence). CDR3 length: 15 residues.

The chain carries TRBV7-2 and TRBJ1-1; the D call of TRBD1 rests on TCRdb alone, since no DNA is present to check it. The CDR3 is 12 amino acids. CDR1 and CDR2 from the germline V gene are SGHTA and FQGNSA. The CDR3 loop reads CASSPLGADAFF.

Judged by frequency, this clonotype is medium-sized. The CDR3 reads CASSFNWGRYSPLHF. The genes are TRBV12-3 or TRBV12-4 and TRBJ1-6; as DNA is missing, the TRBD1 call by TCRdb cannot be tested. The CDR3 has 15 residues.

Its frequency marks this clonotype as medium-sized. V and J are TRBV7-2 and TRBJ2-7; TCRdb's D call, TRBD1, is unchecked because there is no DNA. Germline V gene sequence: CDR1 SGHTA, CDR2 FQGNSA. The length of the CDR3 is 13 residues. The CDR3 loop reads CASSFGQTYEQYF. Drawing the rest from reference TRBV7-2 and TRBJ2-7, the complete variable domain is GAGVSQSPSNKVTEKGKDVELRCDPISGHTALYWYRQSLGQGLEFLIYFQGNSAPDKSGLPSDRFSAERTGGSVSTLTIQRTQQEDSAVYLCASSFGQTYEQYFGPGTRLTVT.

Considering frequency, this clonotype is medium-sized. The chain combines TRBV5-6 with TRBJ1-5. The CDR3 has 14 residues. The germline V gene has CDR1 SGHDT and CDR2 YYEEEE. The CDR3 reads CASSFSGSNQPQHF.

This clonotype ranks as medium-sized in terms of frequency. The J gene is TRBJ2-7, the V gene TRBV7-9. Germline CDR1 reads SEHNR; CDR2 reads FQNEAQ (reference sequence). The CDR3 sequence is 13 residues long. This CDR3 is CASSFAASYEQYF.

Frequency places this clonotype as medium-sized. The J gene is TRBJ2-3, the V gene TRBV11-2; TCRdb calls TRBD1, which cannot be checked without DNA. CDR1 is SGHAT, CDR2 FQNNGV, per germline. This CDR3 is 14 amino acids long. The CDR3 is CASSFGGSTDTQYF. The full variable domain, completed using reference TRBV11-2 and TRBJ2-3, is EAGVAQSPRYKIIEKRQSVAFWCNPISGHATLYWYQQILGQGPKLLIQFQNNGVVDDSQLPKDRFSAERLKGVDSTLKIQPAKLEDSAVYLCASSFGGSTDTQYFGPGTRLTVL.

Its frequency marks this clonotype as medium-sized. The chain uses TRBV7-2 and TRBJ2-1. Looked up from germline, CDR1 is SGHTA and CDR2 is FQGNSA. The CDR3 covers 13 residues. The CDR3: CASSLTLVNEQFF.